This T cell receptor (beta chain) was captured by sequencing in a study of radiotherapy plus CTLA-4 blockade in lung cancer. Study-wide results and limits: Tumor-origin TCR clones grew in blood after radiotherapy plus ipilimumab.

Measured with immunoSEQ multiplex PCR; TCRdb has only the in-frame clones, and not every one. This table holds approximately 45,000 clones, 50% to 70% found once. As to this clone: The antigen is undetermined.

This CDR3 region has 13 residues. Germline V gene lookup returns CDR1 SNHLY and CDR2 FYNNEI. V lost 4 bases to trimming and J lost 0 bases, with 4 bases between them. The material sequenced was peripheral blood, taken from a patient treated with radiotherapy plus ipilimumab. The TCR originated in a human donor with non-small cell lung cancer who had a partial response to radiotherapy plus ipilimumab. The rearrangement joins TRBV2 to TRBJ1-5; D not resolved. CDR3 coding DNA: TGTGCCAGCAGTGTATTTAGCAATCAGCCCCAGCATTTT. This encodes CASSVFSNQPQHF.